Presented here are 20 T cell receptor beta chains from one specimen sequenced in a study of molecular identifiers for immune sequencing clone quantification. TCRdb independently ran MiXCR on the PCR reads; one entry per CDR3 protein. Among about 510,000 distinct CDR3 sequences listed, about 22% were seen once. The sequenced material came from naive CD8+ T cells from blood, with Jurkat cell RNA spiked in. Indicated subset: FACS-sorted CD8+CD4-CCR7+CD45RA+ naive T cells. The receptor set was obtained from a human donor in good health. Some libraries in this study had Jurkat cell RNA spiked in.

This chain uses TRBV6-5 with TRBJ2-1, with TRBD2 identical over 10 bases. Germline assignment: CDR1 MNHEY and CDR2 SVGAGI. The trim removed 4 bases at V and 7 bases at J, leaving 7 bases unmatched. This CDR3 is built from 15 residues. The CDR3: CASSSLAGGINEQFF. The CDR3 DNA reads TGTGCCAGCAGTTCATTAGCGGGGGGTATTAATGAGCAGTTCTTC.

As concerns this clonotype: At one end the junction does not follow the germline gene, possibly because of a read error. V is TRBV7-6 and J is TRBJ1-3; D gene uncertain. The CDR3 spans 16 residues. CDR1 SGHVS and CDR2 FNYEAQ come from the germline V gene. The CDR3 bases are TGTGCCAGCAGCTTACTTGGCCTGTACTCTGGAAACACCACATATTTT. As protein: CASSLLGLYSGNTTYF.

In this sample, this clonotype turned up a few times. The CDR3, as DNA: TGTGCCAGCAGTTATGGGGACAGGATCCATCAGCCCCAGCATTTT. This codes for CASSYGDRIHQPQHF. The chain carries TRBV6-2 or TRBV6-3 and TRBJ1-5, with 8 bases identical to TRBD1. Germline lookup yields CDR1 MNHEY and CDR2 SVGEGT. Trimming cost V 3 bases and J 5 bases; bases outside gene matches: 6. The length of the CDR3 is 15 residues.

As for this clonotype: This may stem from a read error, because a much larger clone lies one nucleotide away. The rearrangement links TRBV3-1 to TRBJ1-1; D is perhaps TRBD1 (5 bases). CDR1 LGHDT and CDR2 YNNKEL come from the germline V gene (reference sequence). This CDR3 region has 14 residues. The chain's CDR3 is CASSPNWGNTEALF. CDR3 DNA sequence: TGTGCCAGCAGCCCAAACTGGGGGAACACTGAAGCTCTCTTT.

At least ten counts were recorded for this clonotype. This sequence joins TRBV13 and TRBJ2-2, with no clear D. CDR3 length equals 14 residues. Trimming stripped 4 bases from V and 6 bases from J, with 12 bases between. The germline gives CDR1 PRHDT, CDR2 FYEKMQ (reference sequence). The CDR3 bases are TGTGCCAGCAGCTCGTCAGGAACCCCCGGGGAGCTGTTTTTT. Its protein product is CASSSSGTPGELFF.

This clonotype was observed many times. J is TRBJ1-5 and V is TRBV7-9, with 12 bases lining up with TRBD1. The J segment lost 4 bases and the V segment lost 2 bases, leaving 12 bases of the junction unmatched. Germline loops: CDR1 SEHNR, CDR2 FQNEAQ (reference sequence). The CDR3 has 19 amino acids. CDR3 protein: CASSLLNGDRGLWNQPQHF. The DNA of the CDR3 is TGTGCCAGCAGCTTACTTAACGGGGACAGGGGGCTTTGGAATCAGCCCCAGCATTTT.

This clonotype came up a few times. J is TRBJ1-1 and V is TRBV12-5; D is perhaps TRBD1 (5 bases). V was clipped by 3 bases and J by 4 bases, with 12 bases between them. The CDR3 consists of 14 residues. CDR1 LGHNT and CDR2 FRNRAP come from the germline V gene. CDR3 sequence (DNA): TGTGCTAGTGGTTTCGAGGGGTTGGGCACTGAAGCTTTCTTT. As protein: CASGFEGLGTEAFF.

Concerning this clonotype itself: A read error may explain this, as a much larger clone is one base away. The chain carries TRBV5-6 and TRBJ2-7; TRBD2 aligns across 10 bases. Germline CDR1 and CDR2: SGHDT and YYEEEE. The CDR3 is 16 amino acids. The CDR3 sequence: CASSEATSGYFYELYF. The CDR3 DNA sequence: TGTGCCAGCAGCGAAGCGACTAGCGGGTACTTCTACGAGCTGTACTTC.

A remark on this clonotype: A read error may explain this, as a much larger clone is one base away. No conserved phenylalanine or tryptophan ends this CDR3, so it is likely a read error. The genes are TRBV20-1 and TRBJ2-7; 8 nucleotides line up with TRBD2. This CDR3 is built from 15 residues. Per the germline V gene, CDR1 is DFQATT and CDR2 is SNEGSKA (reference sequence). Germline trimming cut 5 bases from V and 0 bases from J; bases unmatched to any gene: 9. The CDR3 sequence: CSALPLAESSYEQYL. CDR3 DNA: TGCAGTGCTCTACCACTAGCGGAGAGCTCCTACGAGCAGTACCTC.

Only a few counts were recorded for this clonotype. This chain links TRBV27 with TRBJ2-2; no firm D call. Trimming cost V 5 bases and J 2 bases, with 15 bases left between them. Per germline, CDR1 MNHEY and CDR2 SMNVEV (reference sequence). The CDR3 sequence is 16 residues long. CDR3 in DNA: TGTGCCAGCAGTCAGACGCACCCGACTAACACCGGGGAGCTGTTTTTT. Protein product: CASSQTHPTNTGELFF.

In its sample, this clonotype was seen a few times. The chain uses TRBV2 and TRBJ2-1; 10 bases map to TRBD2. The CDR3 contains 16 residues. The J segment lost 7 bases and the V segment lost 4 bases, leaving 10 bases of the junction unmatched. Looked up from germline, CDR1 is SNHLY and CDR2 is FYNNEI. CDR3 bases: TGTGCCAGCAGTGTTCTAGCGGGGGAGGTTAGAAATGAGCAGTTCTTC. This translates into CASSVLAGEVRNEQFF.

This clonotype showed up many times. The chain is built from TRBV5-6 and TRBJ1-1, with no clear D. V was clipped by 0 bases and J by 0 bases, with 3 bases between them. Per the germline V gene, CDR1 is SGHDT and CDR2 is YYEEEE. The CDR3 has 13 residues. The DNA for the CDR3 is TGTGCCAGCAGCTTGGATGTGAACACTGAAGCTTTCTTT. Translated, it gives CASSLDVNTEAFF. The variable domain in full, with the rest retrieved from reference TRBV5-6 and TRBJ1-1, is DAGVTQSPTHLIKTRGQQVTLRCSPKSGHDTVSWYQQALGQGPQFIFQYYEEEERQRGNFPDRFSGHQFPNYSSELNVNALLLGDSALYLCASSLDVNTEAFFGQGTRLTVV.

On this clonotype itself: The junction differs from germline at one of its ends, possibly a read error. The chain employs TRBV6-2 or TRBV6-3 and TRBJ2-1; perhaps TRBD1 as D (6 bases). The CDR3 loop spans 14 amino acids. Germline CDR1 reads MNHEY; CDR2 reads SVGEGT. This CDR3 is CVSSGQFGDNEQFF. For the CDR3, the DNA is TGTGTCAGCAGTGGACAGTTTGGGGATAATGAGCAGTTCTTC.

This clonotype was counted only a few times. This rearrangement joins TRBV6-5 to TRBJ2-2; 9 positions match TRBD1. The CDR3 is 17 residues long. In germline, CDR1 is MNHEY, CDR2 SVGAGI. J lost 0 bases, V lost 1 base, and 3 bases had no gene match. As DNA, the CDR3 is TGTGCCAGCAGTTACTATGGGACAGGGCCGAACACCGGGGAGCTGTTTTTT. Translation gives CASSYYGTGPNTGELFF.

This clonotype was seen once. The chain uses TRBV19 and TRBJ2-5, with 9 bases lining up with TRBD1. From germline, CDR1 is LNHDA and CDR2 SQIVND (reference sequence). The CDR3 spans 15 residues. Germline trimming cut 3 bases from V and 3 bases from J; bases unmatched to any gene: 5. CDR3: CASSIYRTGEETQYF. The DNA for the CDR3 is TGTGCCAGTAGTATTTACCGGACAGGGGAAGAGACCCAGTACTTC.

The chain recombines TRBV4-1 with TRBJ1-1; D gene uncertain. Germline V CDR1 and CDR2: MGHRA, YSYEKL. V lost 1 base and J lost 8, with 11 bases in between. CDR3 length: 13 amino acids. The CDR3 nucleotides are TGCGCCAGCAGCCAAGCTGGAACATTCGAAGCTTTCTTT. Encoded protein: CASSQAGTFEAFF.

The genes are TRBV6-2 or TRBV6-3 and TRBJ2-1, with D uncertain. Germline loops: CDR1 MNHEY, CDR2 SVGEGT. V was clipped by 4 bases and J by 6 bases, with 13 bases between them. The CDR3 has 14 amino acids. CDR3 sequence reads: CASSCLGLGNEQFF. DNA for the CDR3: TGTGCCAGCAGTTGTCTGGGTCTGGGCAATGAGCAGTTCTTC.

The chain links TRBV6-2 or TRBV6-3 to TRBJ2-5; 10 nucleotides agree with TRBD1. This CDR3 contains 18 residues. V lost 2 bases to trimming and J lost 5 bases; unmatched junction nucleotides: 14. Germline V gene data show CDR1 as MNHEY and CDR2 as SVGEGT. The CDR3 loop is CASSYDRFGQGVVETQYF. CDR3 bases: TGTGCCAGCAGTTACGATCGCTTCGGACAGGGGGTTGTGGAGACCCAGTACTTC.

Details on this clonotype: A junction boundary mismatches the germline segment, possibly from a read error. The chain is built from TRBV4-2 and TRBJ2-7; 9 bases line up with TRBD1. The CDR3 extends over 13 amino acids. CDR1 and CDR2 from the germline V gene are LGHNA and YNFKEQ. Here the CDR3 DNA reads TGTGCCAGCAGCTCGACAGGGGGAGACGAGCGGTACTTC. This encodes CASSSTGGDERYF.

This sequence joins TRBV20-1 and TRBJ1-4, with a tentative D call TRBD1 (5 bases). The CDR3 has 14 amino acids. Trimming shortened V by 2 bases and J by 2 bases, and 9 bases separated the two germline ends. Germline V lookup: CDR1 DFQATT, CDR2 SNEGSKA (reference sequence). Written as DNA, the CDR3 is TGCAGTGCTAGAAGCAGGGATACTAATGAAAAACTGTTTTTT. Its translation is CSARSRDTNEKLFF.